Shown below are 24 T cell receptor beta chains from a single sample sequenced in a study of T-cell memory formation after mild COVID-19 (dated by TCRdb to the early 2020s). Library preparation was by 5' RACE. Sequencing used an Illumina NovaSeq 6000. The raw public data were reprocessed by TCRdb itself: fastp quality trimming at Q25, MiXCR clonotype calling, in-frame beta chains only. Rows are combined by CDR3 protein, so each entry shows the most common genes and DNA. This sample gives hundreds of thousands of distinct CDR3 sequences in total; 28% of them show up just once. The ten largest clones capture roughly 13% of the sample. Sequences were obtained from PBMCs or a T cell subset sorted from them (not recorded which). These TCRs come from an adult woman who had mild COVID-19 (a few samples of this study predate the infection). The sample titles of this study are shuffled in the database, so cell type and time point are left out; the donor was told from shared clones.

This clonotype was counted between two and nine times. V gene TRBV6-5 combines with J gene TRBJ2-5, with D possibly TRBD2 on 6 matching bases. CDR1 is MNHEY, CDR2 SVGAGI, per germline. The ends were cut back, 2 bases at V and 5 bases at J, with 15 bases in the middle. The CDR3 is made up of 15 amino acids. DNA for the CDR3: TGTGCCAGCAGTTACACCTCGGGACTTAGGGAGACCCAGTACTTC. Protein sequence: CASSYTSGLRETQYF.

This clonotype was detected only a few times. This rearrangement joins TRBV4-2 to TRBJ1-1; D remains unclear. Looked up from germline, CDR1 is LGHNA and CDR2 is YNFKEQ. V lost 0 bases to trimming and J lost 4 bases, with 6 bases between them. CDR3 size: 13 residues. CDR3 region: CASSQDRGTEAFF. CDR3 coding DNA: TGTGCCAGCAGCCAAGATCGGGGCACTGAAGCTTTCTTT.

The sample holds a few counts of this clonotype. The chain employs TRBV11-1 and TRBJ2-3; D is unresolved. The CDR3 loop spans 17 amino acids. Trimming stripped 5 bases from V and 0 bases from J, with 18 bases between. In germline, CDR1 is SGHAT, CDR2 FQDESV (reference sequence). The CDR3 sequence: CASSLGSRAASTDTQYF. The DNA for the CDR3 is TGTGCCAGCAGCCTAGGCTCAAGGGCGGCGAGCACAGATACGCAGTATTTT.

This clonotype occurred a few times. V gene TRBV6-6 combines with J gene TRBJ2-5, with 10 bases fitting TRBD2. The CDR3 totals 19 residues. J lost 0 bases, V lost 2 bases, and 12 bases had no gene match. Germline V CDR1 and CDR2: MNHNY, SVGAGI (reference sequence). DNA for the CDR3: TGTGCCAGCAGTTACAGTGGGGTAGCGGGGGGCAGTGACCAAGAGACCCAGTACTTC. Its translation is CASSYSGVAGGSDQETQYF.

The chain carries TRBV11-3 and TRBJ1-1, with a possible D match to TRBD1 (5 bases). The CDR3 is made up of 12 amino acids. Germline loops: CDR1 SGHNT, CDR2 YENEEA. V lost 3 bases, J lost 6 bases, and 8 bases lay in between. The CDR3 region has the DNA TGTGCCAGCAGCTTCCCGACAGCTGAAGCTTTCTTT. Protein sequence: CASSFPTAEAFF.

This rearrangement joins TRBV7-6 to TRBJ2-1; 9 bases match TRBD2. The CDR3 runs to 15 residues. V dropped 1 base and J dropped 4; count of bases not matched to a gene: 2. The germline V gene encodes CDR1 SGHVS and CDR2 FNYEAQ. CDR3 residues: CASSLVTSGYNEQFF. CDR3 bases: TGTGCCAGCAGCTTAGTGACTAGCGGATACAATGAGCAGTTCTTC.

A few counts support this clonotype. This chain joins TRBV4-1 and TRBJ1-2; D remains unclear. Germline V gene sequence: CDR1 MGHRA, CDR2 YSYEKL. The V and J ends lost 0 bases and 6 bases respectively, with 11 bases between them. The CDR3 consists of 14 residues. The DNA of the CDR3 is TGCGCCAGCAGCCAAGAGGGAAACACTCATGGCTACACCTTC. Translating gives CASSQEGNTHGYTF.

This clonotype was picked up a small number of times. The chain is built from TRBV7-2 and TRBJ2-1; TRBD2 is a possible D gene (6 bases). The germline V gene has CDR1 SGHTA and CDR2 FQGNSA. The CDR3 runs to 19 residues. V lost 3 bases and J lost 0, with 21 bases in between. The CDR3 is CASSFVGVAGLSSYNEQFF. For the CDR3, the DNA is TGTGCCAGCAGCTTCGTGGGTGTGGCGGGGCTAAGCTCCTACAATGAGCAGTTCTTC.

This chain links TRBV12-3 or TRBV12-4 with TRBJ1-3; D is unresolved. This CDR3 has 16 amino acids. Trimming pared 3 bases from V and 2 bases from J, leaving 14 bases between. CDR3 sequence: CASSFLSPTAGNTIYF. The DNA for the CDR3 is TGTGCCAGCAGTTTCCTCTCGCCTACAGCTGGAAACACCATATATTTT.

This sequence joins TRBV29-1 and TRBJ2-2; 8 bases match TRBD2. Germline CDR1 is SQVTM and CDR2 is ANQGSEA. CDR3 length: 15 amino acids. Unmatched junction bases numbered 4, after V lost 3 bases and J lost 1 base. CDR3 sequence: CSVELAGLNTGELFF. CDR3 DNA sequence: TGCAGCGTTGAGCTAGCGGGCCTGAACACCGGGGAGCTGTTTTTT.

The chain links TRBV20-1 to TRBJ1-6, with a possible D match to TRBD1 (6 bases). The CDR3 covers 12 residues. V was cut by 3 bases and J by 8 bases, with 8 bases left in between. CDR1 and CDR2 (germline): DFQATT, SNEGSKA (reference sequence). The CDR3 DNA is TGCAGTGCTAGGGACAGTTATTCACCCCTCCACTTT. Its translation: CSARDSYSPLHF.

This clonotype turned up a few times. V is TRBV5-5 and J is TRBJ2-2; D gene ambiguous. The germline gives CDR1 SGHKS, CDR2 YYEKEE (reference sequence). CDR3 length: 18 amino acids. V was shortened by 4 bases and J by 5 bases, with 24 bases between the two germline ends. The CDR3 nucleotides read TGTGCCAGCAGCCCTGGCCGGCAGGCCGTCGTACCTACCGGGGAGCTGTTTTTT. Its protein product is CASSPGRQAVVPTGELFF. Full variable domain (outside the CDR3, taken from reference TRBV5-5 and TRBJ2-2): DAGVTQSPTHLIKTRGQQVTLRCSPISGHKSVSWYQQVLGQGPQFIFQYYEKEERGRGNFPDRFSARQFPNYSSELNVNALLLGDSALYLCASSPGRQAVVPTGELFFGEGSRLTVL.

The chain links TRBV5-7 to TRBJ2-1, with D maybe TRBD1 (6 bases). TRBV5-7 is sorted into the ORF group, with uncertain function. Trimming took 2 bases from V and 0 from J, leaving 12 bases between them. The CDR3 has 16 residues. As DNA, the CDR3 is TGTGCCAGCAGCTTCCGACAGGCCACCTCCTACAATGAGCAGTTCTTC. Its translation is CASSFRQATSYNEQFF.

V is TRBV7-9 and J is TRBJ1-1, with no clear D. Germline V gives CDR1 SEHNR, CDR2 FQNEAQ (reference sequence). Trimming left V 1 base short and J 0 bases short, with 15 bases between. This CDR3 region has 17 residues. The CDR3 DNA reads TGTGCCAGCAGCTTAGAGGACGGGGATTCCTTGAACACTGAAGCTTTCTTT. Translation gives CASSLEDGDSLNTEAFF. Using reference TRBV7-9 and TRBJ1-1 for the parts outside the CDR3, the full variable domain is DTGVSQNPRHKITKRGQNVTFRCDPISEHNRLYWYRQTLGQGPEFLTYFQNEAQLEKSRLLSDRFSAERPKGSFSTLEIQRTEQGDSAMYLCASSLEDGDSLNTEAFFGQGTRLTVV.

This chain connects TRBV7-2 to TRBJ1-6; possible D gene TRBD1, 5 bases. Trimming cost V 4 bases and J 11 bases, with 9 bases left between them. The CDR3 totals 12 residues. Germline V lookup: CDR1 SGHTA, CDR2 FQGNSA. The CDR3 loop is CASSSPGAPLHF. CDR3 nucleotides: TGTGCCAGCAGCTCCCCGGGGGCACCCCTCCACTTT.

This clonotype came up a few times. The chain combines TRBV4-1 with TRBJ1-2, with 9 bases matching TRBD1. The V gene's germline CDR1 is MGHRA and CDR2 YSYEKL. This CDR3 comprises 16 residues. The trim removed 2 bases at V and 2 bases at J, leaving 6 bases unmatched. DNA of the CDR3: TGCGCCAGCAGCCAATATCCACAGGGGGCGAACTATGGCTACACCTTC. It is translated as CASSQYPQGANYGYTF.

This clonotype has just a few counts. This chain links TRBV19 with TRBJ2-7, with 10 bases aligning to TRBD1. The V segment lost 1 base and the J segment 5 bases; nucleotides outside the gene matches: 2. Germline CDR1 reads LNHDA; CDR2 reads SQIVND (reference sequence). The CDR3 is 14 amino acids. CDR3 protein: CASSIAGTGDEQYF. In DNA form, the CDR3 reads TGTGCCAGTAGTATAGCAGGGACAGGGGACGAGCAGTACTTC.

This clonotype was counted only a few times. The CDR3 region is CASSPTRDTDTQYF. The CDR3 DNA reads TGTGCCAGCAGCCCTACCAGGGACACAGATACGCAGTATTTT. V and J are TRBV3-1 and TRBJ2-3, with D possibly being TRBD1 (5 bases). CDR3 length: 14 residues. Trimming removed 4 bases at V and 2 bases at J, with 10 bases between. From germline, CDR1 is LGHDT and CDR2 YNNKEL (reference sequence).

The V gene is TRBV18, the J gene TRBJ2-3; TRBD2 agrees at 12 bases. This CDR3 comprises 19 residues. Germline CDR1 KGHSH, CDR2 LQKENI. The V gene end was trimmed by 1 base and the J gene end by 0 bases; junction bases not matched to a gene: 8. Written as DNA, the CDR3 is TGTGCCAGCTCACCACTTACTAGCGGGAGGTTACGTAGCACAGATACGCAGTATTTT. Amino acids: CASSPLTSGRLRSTDTQYF.

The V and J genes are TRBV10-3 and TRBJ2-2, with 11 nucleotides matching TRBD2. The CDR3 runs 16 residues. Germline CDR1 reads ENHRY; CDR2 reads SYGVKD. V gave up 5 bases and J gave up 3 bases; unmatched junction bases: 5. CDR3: CAISPTSGRHTGELFF. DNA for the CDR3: TGTGCCATCAGTCCTACTAGCGGGAGACACACCGGGGAGCTGTTTTTT.

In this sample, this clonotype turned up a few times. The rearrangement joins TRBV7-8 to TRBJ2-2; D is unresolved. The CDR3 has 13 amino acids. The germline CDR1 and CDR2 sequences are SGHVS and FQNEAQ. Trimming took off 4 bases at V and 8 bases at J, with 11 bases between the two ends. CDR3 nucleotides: TGTGCCAGCAGCTCCCCCGCCCTAGGGGAGCTGTTTTTT. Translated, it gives CASSSPALGELFF.

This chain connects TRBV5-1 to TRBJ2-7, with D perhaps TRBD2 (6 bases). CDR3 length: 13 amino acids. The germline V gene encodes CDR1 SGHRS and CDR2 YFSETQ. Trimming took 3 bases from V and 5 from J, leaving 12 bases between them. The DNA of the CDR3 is TGCGCCAGCAGCTCCCTTCCGGGAGACGAGCAGTACTTC. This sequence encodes CASSSLPGDEQYF.

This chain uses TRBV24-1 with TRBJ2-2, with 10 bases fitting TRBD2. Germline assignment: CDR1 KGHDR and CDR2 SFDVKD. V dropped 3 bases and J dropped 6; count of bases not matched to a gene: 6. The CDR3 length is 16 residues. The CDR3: CATSDESGRASGELFF. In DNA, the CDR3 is TGTGCCACCAGTGATGAAAGCGGGAGGGCTTCCGGGGAGCTGTTTTTT.

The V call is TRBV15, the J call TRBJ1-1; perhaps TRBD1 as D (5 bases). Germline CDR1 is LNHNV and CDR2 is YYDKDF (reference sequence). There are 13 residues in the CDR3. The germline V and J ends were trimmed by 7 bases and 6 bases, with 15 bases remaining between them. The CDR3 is CATTGEGYAEAFF. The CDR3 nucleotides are TGTGCCACCACGGGGGAGGGGTACGCTGAAGCTTTCTTT.